These T cell receptor beta chains were read from a single sample in a study of blood T cells in healthy people across ages. TCRdb processed the 5' RACE reads anew with MiXCR; each CDR3 protein has one entry. The data show about 1.8 million distinct CDR3 sequences, roughly 52% seen once. Sequenced material: blood. The receptors originated from a middle-aged woman in good health. Both conserved end residues are part of each CDR3. D genes are given only for firm matches. Part of the rows lack a size; the others show once, few, many or a class for expanded clones.

TRBD1	-	TRBJ1-5	TRBV7-8	CASSRSQGSHQPQHF	TGTGCCAGCAGCCGATCACAGGGGAGCCATCAGCCCCAGCATTTT
TRBD1	-	TRBJ2-5	TRBV6-2/TRBV6-3	CAIANRDRPVTLQETQYF	TGTGCCATCGCAAACCGGGACAGGCCGGTTACGCTCCAAGAGACCCAGTACTTC
TRBD1	few	TRBJ2-5	TRBV20-1	CSARPITGQGPIETQYF	TGCAGTGCTCGCCCAATTACGGGACAGGGGCCTATCGAGACCCAGTACTTC
TRBD1	-	TRBJ2-3	TRBV24-1	CATSEVTGEYADTQYF	TGTGCCACCAGTGAGGTGACAGGGGAGTACGCAGACACGCAGTATTTT
-	-	TRBJ2-7	TRBV21-1	CPSKPYEQYF	TGTCCCAGCAAACCGTACGAGCAGTACTTC
-	-	TRBJ2-7	TRBV2	CASSGSAGRSEQYF	TGTGCCAGCAGTGGATCGGCAGGCCGGAGTGAGCAGTACTTC
TRBD2	once	TRBJ2-5	TRBV20-1	CSAAGTSGQETQYF	TGCAGTGCTGCCGGGACTAGCGGTCAAGAGACCCAGTACTTC
-	-	TRBJ2-3	TRBV7-2	CASAAGRSTDTQYF	TGTGCCAGCGCCGCGGGACGGAGCACAGATACGCAGTATTTT
-	few	TRBJ2-5	TRBV6-1	CASSGSPSATQYF	TGTGCCAGCAGTGGTAGCCCCTCGGCGACGCAGTACTTC
TRBD1	-	TRBJ1-2	TRBV6-2/TRBV6-3	CASSLTKTGTLNYGNTF	TGTGCCAGCAGCCTTACGAAGACAGGGACCCTTAACTATGGCAACACCTTC
-	-	TRBJ2-7	TRBV7-2	CASSRVNYEQYF	TGTGCCAGCAGCCGGGTGAACTACGAGCAGTACTTC
-	-	TRBJ1-1	TRBV6-5	CASSFLGRAAGPNTEAFF	TGTGCCAGCAGTTTCCTAGGGAGGGCAGCCGGTCCGAACACTGAAGCTTTCTTT
-	few	TRBJ2-3	TRBV24-1	CATSVTDTQYF	TGTGCCACCAGTGTCACAGATACGCAGTATTTT
-	-	TRBJ2-7	TRBV3-1	CASSQGAELGYEQYF	TGTGCCAGCAGCCAAGGGGCCGAGTTGGGGTACGAGCAGTACTTC
-	-	TRBJ2-3	TRBV11-2	CASSYPPGTQYF	TGTGCCAGCAGCTACCCACCCGGTACGCAGTATTTT